These 12 T cell receptor beta chains share one sample of origin, sequenced in a study of blood T cell repertoires in COVID-19. Data came from immunoSEQ multiplex PCR; TCRdb stores just in-frame clones and leaves some out. The data contain 150,000 to 250,000 clones, about 95% of them singletons. Material for sequencing was peripheral blood. Every receptor here comes from a young man with COVID-19, enrolled during active disease.

The rearrangement joins TRBV7-6 to TRBJ2-7; 7 bases align to TRBD1. The CDR3 contains 14 residues. CDR1 SGHVS and CDR2 FNYEAQ come from the germline V gene. V lost 2 bases and J lost 6; bases outside the gene matches: 7. CDR3 bases: TGTGCCAGCAGCTTATTAAGGGGGCTCAGCGAGCAGTACTTC. Translating gives CASSLLRGLSEQYF.

The V gene is TRBV5-1, the J gene TRBJ2-3; 7 nucleotides line up with TRBD1. The CDR3 is 14 residues long. V dropped 4 bases and J dropped 4; count of bases not matched to a gene: 6. CDR1 and CDR2 from the germline V gene are SGHRS and YFSETQ. The CDR3 nucleotides are TGCGCCAGCAGCCCGGGACAGTCATCAGATACGCAGTATTTT. Translation gives CASSPGQSSDTQYF.

CDR3 bases: TGCGCCAGCAGTCAGGGGGCTCGGGATAATTCACCCCTCCACTTT. Translating it yields CASSQGARDNSPLHF. The chain employs TRBV5-1 and TRBJ1-6, with 8 bases fitting TRBD1. V was clipped by 5 bases and J by 5 bases; unmatched bases: 6. Germline lookup yields CDR1 SGHRS and CDR2 YFSETQ. The CDR3 runs 15 residues.

The CDR3 region has the DNA TGCGCCAGCAGCTTGGCTTTTCAAGGGAGTGGTTCACCCCTCCACTTT. Translated: CASSLAFQGSGSPLHF. The genes are TRBV5-1 and TRBJ1-6; D ambiguous. In germline, CDR1 is SGHRS, CDR2 YFSETQ. Trimming took 0 bases from V and 9 from J, leaving 16 bases between them. The CDR3 covers 16 residues. Based on the CDR3 plus reference TRBV5-1 and TRBJ1-6, the full variable domain is KAGVTQTPRYLIKTRGQQVTLSCSPISGHRSVSWYQQTPGQGLQFLFEYFSETQRNKGNFPGRFSGRQFSNSRSEMNVSTLELGDSALYLCASSLAFQGSGSPLHFGNGTRLTVT.

The J gene is TRBJ2-3, the V gene TRBV4-1; 7 positions agree with TRBD2. V lost 0 bases and J lost 4; bases outside the gene matches: 4. The CDR3 covers 15 residues. Germline CDR1 and CDR2: MGHRA and YSYEKL. This chain's CDR3 is CASSQDGRGADTQYF. The CDR3 DNA reads TGCGCCAGCAGCCAAGATGGTCGGGGGGCAGATACGCAGTATTTT.

The chain employs TRBV3-1 (or the pseudogene TRBV3-2) and TRBJ2-5, with TRBD1 identical over 8 bases. Unmatched junction bases numbered 15, after V lost 2 bases and J lost 4 bases. This CDR3 contains 18 residues. Germline V lookup: CDR1 LGHDT, CDR2 YNNKEL (reference sequence). CDR3 in amino acids: CASSQTGTGGGSRETQYF. CDR3 nucleotide sequence: TGTGCCAGCAGCCAAACCGGGACAGGAGGGGGTTCAAGAGAGACCCAGTACTTC.

The chain joins TRBV18 to TRBJ1-2; 8 positions match TRBD1. CDR3 size: 13 residues. The germline CDR1 and CDR2 sequences are KGHSH and LQKENI. The junction had 7 bases not matched to a gene; V was cut back by 5 bases and J by 8 bases. The CDR3 is CASSTRQGTGYTF. The CDR3 DNA reads as TGTGCCAGCTCAACTCGACAGGGGACCGGCTACACCTTC.

This chain uses TRBV18 with TRBJ2-7; maybe TRBD1 (5 bases). This CDR3 is 13 amino acids long. Trimming cost V 6 bases and J 2 bases, with 11 bases left between them. Germline CDR1 reads KGHSH; CDR2 reads LQKENI. CDR3 in DNA: TGTGCCAGCTCGGCGACAGAGACCTACGAGCAGTACTTC. Its translation: CASSATETYEQYF.

The chain has TRBV4-1 and TRBJ1-6, with D unclear. This CDR3 is built from 12 residues. Germline values: CDR1 MGHRA, CDR2 YSYEKL. Trimming shortened V by 0 bases and J by 15 bases, and 9 bases separated the two germline ends. In nucleotides, the CDR3 is TGCGCCAGCAGCCAAGAAGCCGAAAGCCTCCACTTT. Protein sequence: CASSQEAESLHF.

This sequence joins TRBV29-1 and TRBJ1-1, with a weak D call TRBD1 (6 bases). The CDR3 length is 14 residues. Trimming removed 8 bases at V and 0 bases at J, with 16 bases between. Germline CDR1 is SQVTM and CDR2 is ANQGSEA. The CDR3: CSTGGGAMNTEAFF. The CDR3 nucleotides read TGCAGCACGGGTGGGGGGGCCATGAACACTGAAGCTTTCTTT.

The chain employs TRBV6-1 and TRBJ1-3; D may be TRBD1 (5 bases). From germline, CDR1 is MNHNS and CDR2 SASEGT. With 2 bases removed from V and 0 bases from J, the gap between germline ends came to 17 bases. CDR3 length: 18 amino acids. The CDR3 protein is CASSEFSPGSPSGNTIYF. Here the CDR3 DNA reads TGTGCCAGCAGTGAATTCTCACCAGGGTCCCCCTCTGGAAACACCATATATTTT.

This rearrangement joins TRBV27 to TRBJ1-6; D is possibly TRBD1 (5 bases). With 2 bases removed from V and 0 bases from J, the gap between germline ends came to 11 bases. The CDR3 extends over 17 amino acids. CDR1 is MNHEY, CDR2 SMNVEV, per germline (reference sequence). DNA of the CDR3: TGTGCCAGCAGTTTAGATCGAAGGGGCTCCTATAATTCACCCCTCCACTTT. Amino acid sequence: CASSLDRRGSYNSPLHF.